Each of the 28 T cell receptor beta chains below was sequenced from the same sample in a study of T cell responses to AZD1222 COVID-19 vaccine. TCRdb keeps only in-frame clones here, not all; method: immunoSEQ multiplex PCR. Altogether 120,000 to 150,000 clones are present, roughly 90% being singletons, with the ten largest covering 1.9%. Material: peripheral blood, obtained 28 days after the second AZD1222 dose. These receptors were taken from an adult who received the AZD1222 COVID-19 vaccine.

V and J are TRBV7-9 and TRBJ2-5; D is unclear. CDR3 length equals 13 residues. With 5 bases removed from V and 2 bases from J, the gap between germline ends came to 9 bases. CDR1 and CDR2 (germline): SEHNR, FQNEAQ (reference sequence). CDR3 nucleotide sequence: TGTGCCAGCAGCCAGGACCCGCAAGAGACCCAGTACTTC. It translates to CASSQDPQETQYF.

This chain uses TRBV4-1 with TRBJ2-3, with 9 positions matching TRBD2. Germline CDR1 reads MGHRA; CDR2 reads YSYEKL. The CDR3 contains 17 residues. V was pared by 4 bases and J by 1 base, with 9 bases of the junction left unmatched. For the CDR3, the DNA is TGCGCCAGCAGCCTTGTTCTAGCGGGGTTCCGCACAGATACGCAGTATTTT. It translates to CASSLVLAGFRTDTQYF.

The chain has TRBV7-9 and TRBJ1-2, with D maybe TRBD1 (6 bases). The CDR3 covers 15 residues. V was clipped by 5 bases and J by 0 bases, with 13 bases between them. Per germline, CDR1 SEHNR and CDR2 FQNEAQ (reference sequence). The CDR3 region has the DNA TGTGCCAGCAGCCCCAGGGGTACCCCTAACTATGGCTACACCTTC. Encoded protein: CASSPRGTPNYGYTF.

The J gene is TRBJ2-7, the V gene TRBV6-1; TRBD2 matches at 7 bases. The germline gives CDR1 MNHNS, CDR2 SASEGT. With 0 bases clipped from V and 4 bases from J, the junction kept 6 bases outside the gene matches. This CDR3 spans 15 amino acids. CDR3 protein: CASSEANKGLYEQYF. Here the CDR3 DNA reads TGTGCCAGCAGTGAAGCCAATAAGGGACTATACGAGCAGTACTTC.

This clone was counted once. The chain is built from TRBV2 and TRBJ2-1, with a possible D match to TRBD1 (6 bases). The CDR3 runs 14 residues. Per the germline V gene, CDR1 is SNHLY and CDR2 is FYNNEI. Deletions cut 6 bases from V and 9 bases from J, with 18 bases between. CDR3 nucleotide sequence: TGTGCCAGCAGCGCAAAGCTACAGGGAATTGAGCAGTTCTTC. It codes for CASSAKLQGIEQFF.

For the CDR3, the DNA is TGTGCCAGCAGCTTGGCCAGCAATGAGCAGTTCTTC. As protein: CASSLASNEQFF. The genes are TRBV5-4 and TRBJ2-1; D call uncertain. V was pared by 0 bases and J by 6 bases, with 4 bases between. The CDR3 has 12 amino acids. CDR1 is SGHNT and CDR2 is YYREEE in the germline V gene (reference sequence). The full variable domain, rest sourced from reference TRBV5-4 and TRBJ2-1, is ETGVTQSPTHLIKTRGQQVTLRCSSQSGHNTVSWYQQALGQGPQFIFQYYREEENGRGNFPPRFSGLQFPNYSSELNVNALELDDSALYLCASSLASNEQFFGPGTRLTVL.

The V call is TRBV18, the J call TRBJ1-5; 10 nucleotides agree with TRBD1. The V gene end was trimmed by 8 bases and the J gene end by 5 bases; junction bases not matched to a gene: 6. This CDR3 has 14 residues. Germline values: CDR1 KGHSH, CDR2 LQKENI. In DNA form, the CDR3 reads TGTGCCAGCCGACAGGGGGCGGGTGATCAGCCCCAGCATTTT. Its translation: CASRQGAGDQPQHF.

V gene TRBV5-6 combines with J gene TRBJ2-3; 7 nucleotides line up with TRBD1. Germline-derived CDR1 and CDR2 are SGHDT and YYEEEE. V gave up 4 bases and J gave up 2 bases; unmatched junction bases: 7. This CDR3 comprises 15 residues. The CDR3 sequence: CASSKLQGTTDTQYF. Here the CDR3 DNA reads TGTGCCAGCAGCAAATTACAGGGGACCACAGATACGCAGTATTTT.

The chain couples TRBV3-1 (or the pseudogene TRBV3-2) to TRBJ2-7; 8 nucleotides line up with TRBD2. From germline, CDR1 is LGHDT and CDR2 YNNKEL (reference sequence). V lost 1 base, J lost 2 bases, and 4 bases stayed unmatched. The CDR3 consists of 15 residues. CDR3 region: CASSQALAGPYEQYF. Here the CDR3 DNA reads TGTGCCAGCAGCCAAGCCCTAGCGGGTCCCTACGAGCAGTACTTC.

CDR3 sequence (DNA): TGTGCCAGCGCAGGGGACACCGGGGAGCTGTTTTTT. Protein product: CASAGDTGELFF. The chain has TRBV7-9 and TRBJ2-2, with D perhaps TRBD1 (6 bases). V lost 8 bases and J 3 bases, leaving 7 bases between the germline ends. From germline, CDR1 is SEHNR and CDR2 FQNEAQ (reference sequence). The CDR3 has 12 amino acids.

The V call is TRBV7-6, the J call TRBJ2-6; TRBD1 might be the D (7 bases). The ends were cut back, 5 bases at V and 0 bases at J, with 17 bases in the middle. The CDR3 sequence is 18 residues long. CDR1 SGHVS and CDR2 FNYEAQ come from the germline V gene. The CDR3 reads CASSPKGAGSSGANVLTF. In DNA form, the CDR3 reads TGTGCCAGCAGCCCCAAGGGGGCCGGGAGCTCTGGGGCCAACGTCCTGACTTTC.

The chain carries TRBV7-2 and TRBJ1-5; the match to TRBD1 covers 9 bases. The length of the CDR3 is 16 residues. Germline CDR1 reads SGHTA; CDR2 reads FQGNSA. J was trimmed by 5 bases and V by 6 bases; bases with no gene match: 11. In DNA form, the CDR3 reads TGTGCCAGCAGAGAGCAACAGGGGGCGCGGGATCAGCCCCAGCATTTT. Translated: CASREQQGARDQPQHF.

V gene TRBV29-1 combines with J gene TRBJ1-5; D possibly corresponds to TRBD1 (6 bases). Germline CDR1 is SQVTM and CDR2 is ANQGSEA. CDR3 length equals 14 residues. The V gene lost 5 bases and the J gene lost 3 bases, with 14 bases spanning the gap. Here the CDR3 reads CSVSVTGPNQPQHF. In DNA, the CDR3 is TGCAGCGTTTCCGTAACAGGGCCCAATCAGCCCCAGCATTTT. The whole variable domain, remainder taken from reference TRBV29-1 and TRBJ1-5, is SAVISQKPSRDICQRGTSLTIQCQVDSQVTMMFWYRQQPGQSLTLIATANQGSEATYESGFVIDKFPISRPNLTFSTLTVSNMSPEDSSIYLCSVSVTGPNQPQHFGDGTRLSIL.

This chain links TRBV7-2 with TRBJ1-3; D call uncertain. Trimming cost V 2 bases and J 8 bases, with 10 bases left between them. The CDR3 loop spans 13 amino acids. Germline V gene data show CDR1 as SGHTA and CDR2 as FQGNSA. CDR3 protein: CASSLLGEDTIYF. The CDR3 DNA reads TGTGCCAGCAGCTTATTAGGAGAAGACACCATATATTTT.

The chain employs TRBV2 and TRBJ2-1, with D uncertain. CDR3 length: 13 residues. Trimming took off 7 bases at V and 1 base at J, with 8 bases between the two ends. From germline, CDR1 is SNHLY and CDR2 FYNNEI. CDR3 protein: CASNLVSYNEQFF. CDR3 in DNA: TGTGCCAGCAATCTAGTTTCCTACAATGAGCAGTTCTTC.

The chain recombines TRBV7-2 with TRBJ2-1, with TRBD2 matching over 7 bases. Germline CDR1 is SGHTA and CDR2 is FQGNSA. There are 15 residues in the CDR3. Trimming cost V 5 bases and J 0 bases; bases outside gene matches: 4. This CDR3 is CASSTGGTSYNEQFF. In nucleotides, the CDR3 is TGTGCCAGCAGCACCGGGGGGACCTCCTACAATGAGCAGTTCTTC.

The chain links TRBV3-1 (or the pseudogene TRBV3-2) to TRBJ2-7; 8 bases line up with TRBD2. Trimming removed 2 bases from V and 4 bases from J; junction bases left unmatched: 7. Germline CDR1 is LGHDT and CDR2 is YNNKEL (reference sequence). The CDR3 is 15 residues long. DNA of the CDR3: TGTGCCAGCAGCCAATACCCCCGGGAGGGGTACGAGCAGTACTTC. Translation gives CASSQYPREGYEQYF.

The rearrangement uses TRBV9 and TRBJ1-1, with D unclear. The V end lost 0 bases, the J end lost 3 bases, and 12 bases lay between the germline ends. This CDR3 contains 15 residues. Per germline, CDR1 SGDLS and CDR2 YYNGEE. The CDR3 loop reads CASSVASMVDTEAFF. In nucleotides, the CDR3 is TGTGCCAGCAGCGTAGCATCGATGGTTGACACTGAAGCTTTCTTT.

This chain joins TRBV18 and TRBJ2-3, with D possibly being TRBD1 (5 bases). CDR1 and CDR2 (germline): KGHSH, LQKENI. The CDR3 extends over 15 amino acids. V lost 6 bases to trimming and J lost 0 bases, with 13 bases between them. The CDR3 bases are TGTGCCAGCTCCGCTCGTCAGGGTAGCACAGATACGCAGTATTTT. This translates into CASSARQGSTDTQYF.

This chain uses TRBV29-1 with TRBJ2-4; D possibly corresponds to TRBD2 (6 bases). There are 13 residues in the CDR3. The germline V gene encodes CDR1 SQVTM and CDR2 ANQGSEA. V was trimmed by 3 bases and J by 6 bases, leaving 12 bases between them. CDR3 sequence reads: CSVELLEGNIQYF. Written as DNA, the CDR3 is TGCAGCGTTGAGCTACTGGAGGGAAACATTCAGTACTTC.

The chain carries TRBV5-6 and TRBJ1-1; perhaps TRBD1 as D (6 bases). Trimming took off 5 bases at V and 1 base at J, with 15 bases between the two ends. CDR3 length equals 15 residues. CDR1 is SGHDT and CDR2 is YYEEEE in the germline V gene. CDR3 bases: TGTGCCAGCAGATACAGGGAGCGGGGGAACACTGAAGCTTTCTTT. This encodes CASRYRERGNTEAFF.

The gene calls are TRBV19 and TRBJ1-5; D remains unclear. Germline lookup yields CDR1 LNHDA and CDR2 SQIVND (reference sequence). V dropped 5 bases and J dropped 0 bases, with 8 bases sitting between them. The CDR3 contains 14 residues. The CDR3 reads CASSEVNSNQPQHF. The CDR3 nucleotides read TGTGCCAGTAGTGAAGTCAATAGCAATCAGCCCCAGCATTTT.

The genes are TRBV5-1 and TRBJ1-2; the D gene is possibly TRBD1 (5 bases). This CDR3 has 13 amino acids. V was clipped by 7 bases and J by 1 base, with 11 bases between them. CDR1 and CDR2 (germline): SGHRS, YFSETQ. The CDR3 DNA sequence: TGCGCCAGCTCAAGCGGGGGTAACTATGGCTACACCTTC. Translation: CASSSGGNYGYTF.

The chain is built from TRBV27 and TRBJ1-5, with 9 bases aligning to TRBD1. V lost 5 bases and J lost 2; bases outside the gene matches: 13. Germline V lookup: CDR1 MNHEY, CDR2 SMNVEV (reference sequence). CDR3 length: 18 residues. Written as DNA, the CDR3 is TGTGCCAGCAGTCAAGGACAGGGGTGGGAAAGTGGCAATCAGCCCCAGCATTTT. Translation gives CASSQGQGWESGNQPQHF.

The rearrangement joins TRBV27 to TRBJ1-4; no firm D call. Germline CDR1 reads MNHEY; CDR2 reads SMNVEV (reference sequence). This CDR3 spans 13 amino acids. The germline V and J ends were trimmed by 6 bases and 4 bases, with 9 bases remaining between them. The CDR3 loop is CASSEQFNEKLFF. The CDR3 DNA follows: TGTGCCAGCAGCGAACAGTTTAATGAAAAACTGTTTTTT.

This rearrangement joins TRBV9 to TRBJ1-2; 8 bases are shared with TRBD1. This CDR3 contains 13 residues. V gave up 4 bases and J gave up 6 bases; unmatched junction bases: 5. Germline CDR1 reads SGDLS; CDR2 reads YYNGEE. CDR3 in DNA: TGTGCCAGCAGCCGGACAGGGTATAATGGCTACACCTTC. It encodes CASSRTGYNGYTF.

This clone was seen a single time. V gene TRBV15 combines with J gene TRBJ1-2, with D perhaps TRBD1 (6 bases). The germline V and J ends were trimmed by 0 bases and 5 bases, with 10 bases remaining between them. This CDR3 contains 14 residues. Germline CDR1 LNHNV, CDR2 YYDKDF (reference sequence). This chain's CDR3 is CATSRDPGQYGYTF. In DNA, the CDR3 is TGTGCCACCAGCAGAGATCCGGGACAATATGGCTACACCTTC.

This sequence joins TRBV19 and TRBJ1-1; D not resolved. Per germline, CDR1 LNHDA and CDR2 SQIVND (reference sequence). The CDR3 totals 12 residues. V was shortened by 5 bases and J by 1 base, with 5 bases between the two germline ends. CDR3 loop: CASSVRNTEAFF. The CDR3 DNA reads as TGTGCCAGTAGTGTTCGGAACACTGAAGCTTTCTTT.